A single sample is the source of the 11 T cell receptor beta chains below, sequenced in a study of blood T cell repertoires in COVID-19. The method was immunoSEQ multiplex PCR; TCRdb's version includes in-frame clones alone and lacks a portion of them. Of 250,000 or so clones in the sample, around 84% were seen once. Sequencing was done on a sample of PBMCs or T cells enriched from blood (not recorded which). The receptors originated from a man aged 35 to 55 who had recovered from COVID-19.

This chain connects TRBV12-5 to TRBJ2-7; D may be TRBD1 (5 bases). V was pared by 0 bases and J by 1 base, with 16 bases between. The length of the CDR3 is 17 residues. In germline, CDR1 is LGHNT, CDR2 FRNRAP. CDR3 residues: CASGLVAGSVLSYEQYF. CDR3 DNA: TGTGCTAGTGGTTTGGTCGCAGGGTCCGTACTATCCTACGAGCAGTACTTC.

This sequence joins TRBV5-8 and TRBJ2-5; 13 positions agree with TRBD2. V shed 2 bases and J 12 bases; nucleotides not matched to a gene: 19. The CDR3 length is 18 residues. Germline assignment: CDR1 SGHTS and CDR2 YDEGEE. CDR3 nucleotides: TGTGCCAGCAGCTTCATTACTAGCGGGAGGGGATCTAGGGGACTCAAGTACTTC. Encoded protein: CASSFITSGRGSRGLKYF.

This clone showed up just once. The chain has TRBV18 and TRBJ1-1; 9 nucleotides line up with TRBD1. The V segment lost 3 bases and the J segment 4 bases; nucleotides outside the gene matches: 12. The CDR3 has 17 amino acids. Germline CDR1 is KGHSH and CDR2 is LQKENI. CDR3 coding DNA: TGTGCCAGCTCACCTCCATTGATTAAGACAGGGGGCACTGAAGCTTTCTTT. This codes for CASSPPLIKTGGTEAFF. Full variable domain (missing parts from reference TRBV18 and TRBJ1-1): NAGVMQNPRHLVRRRGQEARLRCSPMKGHSHVYWYRQLPEEGLKFMVYLQKENIIDESGMPKERFSAEFPKEGPSILRIQQVVRGDSAAYFCASSPPLIKTGGTEAFFGQGTRLTVV.

The rearrangement uses TRBV6-2 or TRBV6-3 and TRBJ1-2; D may be TRBD1 (5 bases). Germline loops: CDR1 MNHEY, CDR2 SVGEGT. CDR3 length: 15 amino acids. Trimming removed 2 bases at V and 4 bases at J, with 14 bases between. This chain's CDR3 is CASSYEGQDPYGYTF. CDR3 nucleotide sequence: TGTGCCAGCAGTTACGAAGGACAAGACCCCTATGGCTACACCTTC.

The V call is TRBV2, the J call TRBJ1-4; D possibly corresponds to TRBD1 (6 bases). The germline V gene has CDR1 SNHLY and CDR2 FYNNEI. This CDR3 has 15 amino acids. V lost 2 bases, J lost 4 bases, and 11 bases lay in between. The CDR3 DNA reads TGTGCCAGCAGTGAAATTACAGGGCATAATGAAAAACTGTTTTTT. This encodes CASSEITGHNEKLFF.

The J gene is TRBJ2-3, the V gene TRBV7-8; tentatively, D is TRBD1 (6 bases). CDR1 is SGHVS and CDR2 is FQNEAQ in the germline V gene. V lost 2 bases and J 3 bases, leaving 15 bases between the germline ends. The CDR3 has 16 residues. DNA of the CDR3: TGTGCCAGCAGCTTAAGGGGGAGTACGAGGACAGATACGCAGTATTTT. Its translation is CASSLRGSTRTDTQYF.

CDR3: CASSLSLGGPQHF. The CDR3, as DNA: TGTGCCAGCAGTTTATCGTTAGGAGGGCCCCAGCATTTT. The chain recombines TRBV27 with TRBJ1-5; no definite D call. CDR1 MNHEY and CDR2 SMNVEV come from the germline V gene (reference sequence). The V and J ends lost 0 bases and 9 bases respectively, with 9 bases between them. This CDR3 spans 13 amino acids.

This chain joins TRBV7-2 and TRBJ2-5, with D maybe TRBD2 (6 bases). Per the germline V gene, CDR1 is SGHTA and CDR2 is FQGNSA. The CDR3 totals 14 residues. V was cut by 5 bases and J by 1 base, with 11 bases left in between. The CDR3 sequence: CASSPPGLQETQYF. The CDR3 nucleotides are TGTGCCAGCAGCCCCCCGGGACTCCAAGAGACCCAGTACTTC.

The chain uses TRBV5-4 and TRBJ1-2, with 7 bases matching TRBD1. Germline V lookup: CDR1 SGHNT, CDR2 YYREEE (reference sequence). The CDR3 covers 14 residues. V dropped 4 bases and J dropped 5; count of bases not matched to a gene: 8. As DNA, the CDR3 is TGTGCCAGCAGCGAACCCGGGACAGCATATGGCTACACCTTC. This sequence encodes CASSEPGTAYGYTF.

This chain joins TRBV6-5 and TRBJ2-7, with 9 bases matching TRBD1. Germline V CDR1 and CDR2: MNHEY, SVGAGI. This CDR3 is built from 15 residues. The ends lost 4 bases at V and 6 bases at J; junction bases unmatched: 10. The CDR3: CASSLAWDRASEQYF. CDR3 DNA sequence: TGTGCCAGCAGTTTAGCGTGGGACAGGGCAAGCGAGCAGTACTTC.

This rearrangement joins TRBV7-9 to TRBJ2-1; TRBD2 matches at 10 bases. Looked up from germline, CDR1 is SEHNR and CDR2 is FQNEAQ (reference sequence). The CDR3 length is 14 residues. J lost 6 bases, V lost 4 bases, and 3 bases had no gene match. The CDR3 sequence: CASSWTSGFNEQFF. Written as DNA, the CDR3 is TGTGCCAGCAGCTGGACTAGCGGATTCAATGAGCAGTTCTTC.